One and the same sample provided the 2 T cell receptor beta chains below, sequenced in a study of cytomegalovirus exposure and HLA in healthy donors (dated by TCRdb to 2017 to 2019). The library was generated by the immunoSEQ multiplex PCR assay. For the multiplex PCR, a mixture combining 60 forward primers for TCR Vbeta segments and 13 reverse primers for TCR Jbeta segments was used. TCRdb obtained this table from immuneACCESS and retained in-frame rearrangements with V and J assigned. These tables miss some clones; where compared with another copy, unresolved V genes account for less than half of the shortfall, and the remainder is unexplained. Here the sample has under 200,000 clones; 65% to 90% occur a single time. The ten biggest clones cover roughly 2% of the sample. Sequencing input: PBMCs. Every receptor here comes from a human donor in good health.

This clone turned up a few times. The chain couples TRBV5-6 to TRBJ2-7; 7 bases line up with TRBD1. The CDR3 runs to 15 residues. From germline, CDR1 is SGHDT and CDR2 YYEEEE. V shed 4 bases and J 1 base; nucleotides not matched to a gene: 8. The CDR3 DNA is TGTGCCAGCAGCCGGGACAGTCTATGGTCCTACGAGCAGTACTTC. This encodes CASSRDSLWSYEQYF. The variable domain in full, completed from reference TRBV5-6 and TRBJ2-7, reads DAGVTQSPTHLIKTRGQQVTLRCSPKSGHDTVSWYQQALGQGPQFIFQYYEEEERQRGNFPDRFSGHQFPNYSSELNVNALLLGDSALYLCASSRDSLWSYEQYFGPGTRLTVT.

This sequence joins TRBV19 and TRBJ1-5, with a possible D match to TRBD1 (5 bases). Trimming pared 3 bases from V and 3 bases from J, leaving 12 bases between. Germline CDR1 is LNHDA and CDR2 is SQIVND (reference sequence). CDR3 size: 15 residues. This chain's CDR3 is CASSMNRPFNQPQHF. The CDR3 DNA reads TGTGCCAGTAGTATGAACAGGCCTTTCAATCAGCCCCAGCATTTT. The variable domain in full, completed from reference TRBV19 and TRBJ1-5, reads DGGITQSPKYLFRKEGQNVTLSCEQNLNHDAMYWYRQDPGQGLRLIYYSQIVNDFQKGDIAEGYSVSREKKESFPLTVTSAQKNPTAFYLCASSMNRPFNQPQHFGDGTRLSIL.